The 30 T cell receptor beta chains given below trace back to one sample, sequenced in a study of beta chain features in type 1 diabetes. Every bit of the isolated RNA underwent reverse transcription, so sequencing read expressed TCRB transcripts. Assay used: immunoSEQ multiplex PCR; TCRdb lists only in-frame clones, some missing. Of a few hundred thousand clones detected, roughly an eighth appear once; the ten largest clones hold around 0.01%. Findings and caveats of the study: Moderate yet significant TCRB CDR3 shortening was seen in Type 1 diabetes patients in all four CD4+ subsets.

These receptors lack a known antigen. The material sequenced was naive CD4+ T cells from blood. The origin of the receptors is a woman younger than 30 with type 1 diabetes.

This clone has only a few counts. CDR3: CASSPGTGTVEKLFF. The CDR3 DNA reads as TGTGCCAGCAGCCCCGGGACAGGGACGGTTGAAAAACTGTTTTTT. The chain couples TRBV9 to TRBJ1-4; 9 bases match TRBD1. Trimming cost V 4 bases and J 7 bases; bases outside gene matches: 8. This CDR3 comprises 15 residues. Germline assignment: CDR1 SGDLS and CDR2 YYNGEE.

The chain recombines TRBV7-9 with TRBJ2-7; D ambiguous. Germline CDR1 SEHNR, CDR2 FQNEAQ (reference sequence). V lost 3 bases and J 2 bases, leaving 2 bases between the germline ends. This CDR3 region has 11 residues. CDR3 amino acids: CASSFAYEQYF. The CDR3 bases are TGTGCCAGCAGCTTCGCCTACGAGCAGTACTTC.

Details on this clone: At the DNA level, this CDR3 is encoded by other sequences in the same sample as well. The chain has TRBV5-4 and TRBJ1-2, with D perhaps TRBD1 (6 bases). Germline values: CDR1 SGHNT, CDR2 YYREEE (reference sequence). V was shortened by 1 base and J by 3 bases, with 7 bases between the two germline ends. This CDR3 has 13 residues. In DNA form, the CDR3 reads TGTGCCAGCAGCTTGCCAGGGGACTATGGCTACACCTTC. Protein sequence: CASSLPGDYGYTF. Complete variable domain (other parts from reference TRBV5-4 and TRBJ1-2): ETGVTQSPTHLIKTRGQQVTLRCSSQSGHNTVSWYQQALGQGPQFIFQYYREEENGRGNFPPRFSGLQFPNYSSELNVNALELDDSALYLCASSLPGDYGYTFGSGTRLTVV.

This chain uses TRBV11-2 with TRBJ2-2, with 10 bases that match TRBD1. CDR3 length: 18 residues. Germline values: CDR1 SGHAT, CDR2 FQNNGV. J gave up 3 bases and V 2 bases, and 9 bases lay outside the gene matches. Here the CDR3 reads CASSLLPWTGGHTGELFF. The CDR3 region has the DNA TGTGCCAGCAGCTTACTACCGTGGACAGGGGGGCACACCGGGGAGCTGTTTTTT.

A few counts support this clone. The V gene is TRBV20-1, the J gene TRBJ1-2; D not resolved. V lost 4 bases and J lost 3, with 6 bases in between. The CDR3 sequence is 11 residues long. The germline V gene encodes CDR1 DFQATT and CDR2 SNEGSKA (reference sequence). In DNA form, the CDR3 reads TGCAGTGCTAACAGTGACTATGGCTACACCTTC. Translated, it gives CSANSDYGYTF.

The chain joins TRBV18 to TRBJ2-6; perhaps TRBD2 as D (5 bases). From germline, CDR1 is KGHSH and CDR2 LQKENI. The CDR3 sequence is 16 residues long. The V end was cut by 4 bases, the J end by 0 bases, with 10 bases between. CDR3 DNA sequence: TGTGCCAGCTCACTCCTAGCAACCTCTGGGGCCAACGTCCTGACTTTC. This encodes CASSLLATSGANVLTF. The entire variable domain, with the rest obtained from reference TRBV18 and TRBJ2-6, is as follows: NAGVMQNPRHLVRRRGQEARLRCSPMKGHSHVYWYRQLPEEGLKFMVYLQKENIIDESGMPKERFSAEFPKEGPSILRIQQVVRGDSAAYFCASSLLATSGANVLTFGAGSRLTVL.

This clone was detected a few times. This chain uses TRBV11-2 with TRBJ2-7; unclear D gene. V was pared by 5 bases and J by 2 bases, with 7 bases between. The CDR3 covers 12 residues. CDR1 is SGHAT, CDR2 FQNNGV, per germline. CDR3 bases: TGTGCCAGCAGCCAGGAACCCTACGAGCAGTACTTC. Its translation is CASSQEPYEQYF. Using reference TRBV11-2 and TRBJ2-7 for the parts outside the CDR3, the full variable domain is EAGVAQSPRYKIIEKRQSVAFWCNPISGHATLYWYQQILGQGPKLLIQFQNNGVVDDSQLPKDRFSAERLKGVDSTLKIQPAKLEDSAVYLCASSQEPYEQYFGPGTRLTVT.

This clone was picked up a small number of times. The chain joins TRBV4-2 to TRBJ2-1; the match to TRBD2 covers 10 bases. Germline V gene sequence: CDR1 LGHNA, CDR2 YNFKEQ. The V segment lost 1 base and the J segment 4 bases; nucleotides outside the gene matches: 4. This CDR3 is built from 16 residues. The CDR3 sequence is CASSQAPSGGYNEQFF. The CDR3 DNA reads as TGTGCCAGCAGCCAAGCGCCTAGCGGGGGATACAATGAGCAGTTCTTC.

This clone was found a few times. The chain has TRBV9 and TRBJ2-3; no clear D gene. Trimming took 4 bases from V and 0 from J, leaving 15 bases between them. Germline assignment: CDR1 SGDLS and CDR2 YYNGEE. This CDR3 has 16 residues. CDR3 residues: CASSYTQTTSTDTQYF. DNA for the CDR3: TGTGCCAGCAGCTACACTCAGACGACTAGCACAGATACGCAGTATTTT.

The chain combines TRBV2 with TRBJ2-6; TRBD1 matches at 12 bases. The germline V gene has CDR1 SNHLY and CDR2 FYNNEI. The V segment lost 6 bases and the J segment 1 base; nucleotides outside the gene matches: 19. The CDR3 covers 22 residues. The CDR3 nucleotides are TGTGCCAGCAGCAATAAGGGGCGTCGGGACAGGGGGCGGTCGTCTGGGGCCAACGTCCTGACTTTC. It yields the protein CASSNKGRRDRGRSSGANVLTF.

The V gene is TRBV19, the J gene TRBJ2-3, with 7 bases that match TRBD1. CDR3 length: 14 amino acids. V shed 5 bases and J 1 base; nucleotides not matched to a gene: 3. CDR1 is LNHDA and CDR2 is SQIVND in the germline V gene (reference sequence). The CDR3 region is CASSQGQGTDTQYF. CDR3 nucleotide sequence: TGTGCCAGTAGTCAAGGACAGGGCACAGATACGCAGTATTTT. The full variable domain, its missing parts supplied by reference TRBV19 and TRBJ2-3, is DGGITQSPKYLFRKEGQNVTLSCEQNLNHDAMYWYRQDPGQGLRLIYYSQIVNDFQKGDIAEGYSVSREKKESFPLTVTSAQKNPTAFYLCASSQGQGTDTQYFGPGTRLTVL.

The J gene is TRBJ2-7, the V gene TRBV28; D remains ambiguous. Germline lookup yields CDR1 MDHEN and CDR2 SYDVKM. Trimming pared 7 bases from V and 0 bases from J, leaving 10 bases between. This CDR3 is built from 13 residues. CDR3 protein: CASTRGSSYEQYF. DNA of the CDR3: TGTGCCAGCACGAGAGGAAGCTCCTACGAGCAGTACTTC.

J is TRBJ2-3 and V is TRBV28; no firm D call. Trimming stripped 6 bases from V and 2 bases from J, with 9 bases between. From germline, CDR1 is MDHEN and CDR2 SYDVKM. The CDR3 consists of 13 residues. The CDR3 loop reads CASRDSLTDTQYF. For the CDR3, the DNA is TGTGCCAGCAGAGACTCCCTCACAGATACGCAGTATTTT.

This clone was seen a handful of times. The chain uses TRBV7-9 and TRBJ1-4, with 7 bases fitting TRBD1. J lost 5 bases, V lost 5 bases, and 8 bases had no gene match. The germline CDR1 and CDR2 sequences are SEHNR and FQNEAQ (reference sequence). The CDR3 consists of 15 residues. As DNA, the CDR3 is TGTGCCAGCAGCACAGGCCCGACAGGGAATGAAAAACTGTTTTTT. Translation gives CASSTGPTGNEKLFF.

There are a few counts of this clone. The chain couples TRBV28 to TRBJ2-7; perhaps TRBD1 as D (6 bases). V was pared by 2 bases and J by 2 bases, with 10 bases between. This CDR3 has 14 residues. Germline V lookup: CDR1 MDHEN, CDR2 SYDVKM. The DNA for the CDR3 is TGTGCCAGCAGTTTAGGGGGCACCCCCTACGAGCAGTACTTC. Its protein product is CASSLGGTPYEQYF.

This clone was counted only a few times. This chain joins TRBV28 and TRBJ1-1; TRBD1 matches at 7 bases. Germline-derived CDR1 and CDR2 are MDHEN and SYDVKM. The junction had 5 bases not matched to a gene; V was cut back by 6 bases and J by 1 base. The CDR3 totals 14 residues. The CDR3 region is CASRPGTENTEAFF. Written as DNA, the CDR3 is TGTGCCAGCAGGCCCGGGACAGAGAACACTGAAGCTTTCTTT.

This chain uses TRBV27 with TRBJ2-4; 12 bases map to TRBD1. The germline V gene encodes CDR1 MNHEY and CDR2 SMNVEV (reference sequence). With 4 bases clipped from V and 7 bases from J, the junction kept 11 bases outside the gene matches. The CDR3 is 17 amino acids. CDR3 loop: CASSSNYRDRGRNIQYF. The DNA of the CDR3 is TGTGCCAGCAGTTCTAACTATAGGGACAGGGGGCGGAACATTCAGTACTTC.

This clone was seen a few times. CDR3 DNA: TGTGCCAGCAGTGAATCAGGGGACGGTGAGCAGTTCTTC. Protein product: CASSESGDGEQFF. The chain couples TRBV25-1 to TRBJ2-1; D possibly corresponds to TRBD1 (6 bases). Germline V gives CDR1 MGHDK, CDR2 SYGVNS. Trimming stripped 1 base from V and 9 bases from J, with 10 bases between. The CDR3 length is 13 residues.

The gene calls are TRBV5-1 and TRBJ2-5, with 11 bases fitting TRBD2. This CDR3 contains 16 residues. Germline lookup yields CDR1 SGHRS and CDR2 YFSETQ. After removal of 4 bases from V and 5 bases from J, the junction contained 10 bases not matched to a gene. CDR3: CASSLLSGRARETQYF. For the CDR3, the DNA is TGCGCCAGCAGCCTACTTAGCGGGAGGGCCCGGGAGACCCAGTACTTC.

The CDR3 protein is CASSRDTTSTDTQYF. In nucleotides, the CDR3 is TGCGCCAGCAGCCGGGACACAACTAGCACAGATACGCAGTATTTT. This chain uses TRBV5-1 with TRBJ2-3; a possible D gene is TRBD1 (6 bases). V was cut by 4 bases and J by 0 bases, with 12 bases left in between. Germline V gene lookup returns CDR1 SGHRS and CDR2 YFSETQ. This CDR3 contains 15 residues.

The V call is TRBV7-2, the J call TRBJ2-5, with D perhaps TRBD1 (5 bases). In germline, CDR1 is SGHTA, CDR2 FQGNSA. V was shortened by 1 base and J by 2 bases, with 11 bases between the two germline ends. The CDR3 covers 15 residues. In DNA, the CDR3 is TGTGCCAGCAGCTTAGTTTCCGCAGGGCAAGAGACCCAGTACTTC. Encoded protein: CASSLVSAGQETQYF.

In this sample, this clone turned up a few times. The rearrangement links TRBV7-2 to TRBJ2-5; 7 bases line up with TRBD1. The CDR3 is 15 amino acids. Germline trimming cut 4 bases from V and 3 bases from J; bases unmatched to any gene: 8. The germline gives CDR1 SGHTA, CDR2 FQGNSA. The CDR3 here is CASSSPDRSEETQYF. The CDR3 DNA follows: TGTGCCAGCAGCTCCCCGGACAGGTCTGAAGAGACCCAGTACTTC.

This clone occurred a few times. The rearrangement links TRBV6-6 to TRBJ2-5, with D maybe TRBD1 (5 bases). The CDR3 consists of 16 residues. The V and J ends lost 10 bases and 4 bases respectively, with 25 bases between them. CDR1 and CDR2 from the germline V gene are MNHNY and SVGAGI (reference sequence). The CDR3 DNA sequence: TGTGCCATCTCACTATCTTATAGGGGAATTGCAGAGACCCAGTACTTC. It encodes CAISLSYRGIAETQYF.

This clone appeared a few times. The chain uses TRBV27 and TRBJ1-2; TRBD1 might be the D (5 bases). The germline V gene encodes CDR1 MNHEY and CDR2 SMNVEV (reference sequence). Trimming took 0 bases from V and 5 from J, leaving 19 bases between them. CDR3 length: 17 amino acids. The chain's CDR3 is CASSLSKQGAPIYGYTF. In DNA, the CDR3 is TGTGCCAGCAGTTTATCGAAGCAGGGTGCCCCAATTTATGGCTACACCTTC.

The V call is TRBV7-2, the J call TRBJ2-7, with D maybe TRBD1 (6 bases). V lost 5 bases, J lost 3 bases, and 20 bases lay in between. CDR1 SGHTA and CDR2 FQGNSA come from the germline V gene. The CDR3 has 16 residues. CDR3 DNA sequence: TGTGCCAGCAGCGGGGGCGGGCTAGCCCAAGGCTACGAGCAGTACTTC. Protein: CASSGGGLAQGYEQYF.

This chain uses TRBV19 with TRBJ1-5; perhaps TRBD1 as D (5 bases). The germline CDR1 and CDR2 sequences are LNHDA and SQIVND (reference sequence). The ends were cut back, 7 bases at V and 1 base at J, with 17 bases in the middle. The CDR3 contains 16 residues. The CDR3 spells CASKYRQLESNQPQHF. As DNA, the CDR3 is TGTGCCAGTAAGTATAGACAGCTCGAGAGCAATCAGCCCCAGCATTTT.

The V and J genes are TRBV7-2 and TRBJ2-4; D not resolved. CDR1 and CDR2 (germline): SGHTA, FQGNSA. The CDR3 extends over 13 amino acids. V dropped 5 bases and J dropped 1 base, with 6 bases sitting between them. CDR3 loop: CASSAAAKNIQYF. CDR3 in DNA: TGTGCCAGCAGCGCGGCGGCCAAAAACATTCAGTACTTC.

The chain links TRBV7-9 to TRBJ2-1; maybe TRBD1 (5 bases). Germline CDR1 is SEHNR and CDR2 is FQNEAQ (reference sequence). CDR3 length: 15 amino acids. Between the trimmed V and J ends, which lost 3 bases and 0 bases, there was a span of 9 bases. As DNA, the CDR3 is TGTGCCAGCAGCTTTCAGCAGGGCTCCTACAATGAGCAGTTCTTC. This sequence encodes CASSFQQGSYNEQFF.

This chain links TRBV7-3 with TRBJ2-1; D call uncertain. CDR3 length: 14 amino acids. Germline V gene data show CDR1 as SGHTA and CDR2 as FQGTGA. V lost 5 bases and J 11 bases, leaving 19 bases between the germline ends. CDR3 in DNA: TGTGCCAGCAGCCCGCCCGAGACTCCTTCAAAGCAGTTCTTC. Amino acids: CASSPPETPSKQFF.

V gene TRBV4-1 combines with J gene TRBJ1-2; D unclear. Germline CDR1 MGHRA, CDR2 YSYEKL. V lost 0 bases, J lost 6 bases, and 5 bases lay in between. The CDR3 runs 12 residues. CDR3 bases: TGCGCCAGCAGCCAAGACGCGCATGGCTACACCTTC. It is translated as CASSQDAHGYTF.